The T cell receptor beta chain described here comes from a study of Ad26.COV2.S vaccination and SARS-CoV-2 variants. General study points: The study found higher spike-specific TCR breadth in vaccine than placebo recipients. Substantial response breadth was reportedly seen for spike-specific CD8+ and CD4+ T cells after vaccination. There was a possibility that the TCR breadth and depth analyses underestimated total T cell responses. Recipients of either vaccine or placebo displayed similar breadth of non-spike TCRs.

Germline values: CDR1 SGDLS, CDR2 YYNGEE. This CDR3 is built from 15 residues. V was trimmed by 0 bases and J by 4 bases, leaving 13 bases between them. Regarding this clone: Its antigen is undetermined.

The repertoire was sequenced with immunoSEQ multiplex PCR; TCRdb's copy has only in-frame clones and lacks some. This table has approximately 340,000 clones, approximately 90% appearing once. This chain connects TRBV9 to TRBJ1-2; D is uncertain. The origin of this receptor is a human donor who had recovered from COVID-19. The input for sequencing was peripheral blood, taken after recovery from COVID-19. In DNA form, the CDR3 reads TGTGCCAGCAGCGTAGAGATTGGCGTAGGCTATGGCTACACCTTC. It encodes CASSVEIGVGYGYTF.